This TCR beta chain comes out of a study of tumor-infiltrating lymphocytes in oesophageal squamous cell carcinoma. Germline CDR1 SNHLY, CDR2 FYNNEI. V dropped 5 bases and J dropped 5; count of bases not matched to a gene: 5. This CDR3 comprises 15 residues. TCRdb fed the PCR reads into MiXCR, producing one record per CDR3 protein. In the table there are 15,000 to 20,000 distinct CDR3 sequences, more than 35% of which are singletons. In this sample, this clonotype turned up many times. The V and J genes are TRBV2 and TRBJ2-5, with TRBD2 matching over 13 bases. The sequenced material came from esophageal tumor tissue. This TCR came from a male donor with esophageal squamous cell carcinoma. The CDR3 DNA is TGTGCCAGCAGTACACTAGCGGGGGGGCAGGAGACCCAGTACTTC. It codes for CASSTLAGGQETQYF.